The TCR beta chain described here comes from a study of T-cell reconstitution after alpha-beta-depleted transplantation in children. The CDR3 consists of 15 residues. Germline V lookup: CDR1 LNHDA, CDR2 SQIVND (reference sequence). The V end was cut by 9 bases, the J end by 2 bases, with 19 bases between. The TCRbeta library incorporated unique molecular identifiers. From the PCR reads, TCRdb called clonotypes with MiXCR, one entry per CDR3 protein. The sample records about 500,000 distinct CDR3 sequences, approximately 32% being singletons. Sequencing was performed on PBMCs from the stem cell graft donor, taken from the stem cell graft. The clonotype comes from a human donor who donated a stem cell graft to a child with aplastic anemia. This rearrangement joins TRBV19 to TRBJ2-5, with D perhaps matching TRBD2 (5 bases). DNA for the CDR3: TGTGCCAGCTCACCACTCGCTGGCGGGCAAGAGACCCAGTACTTC. It translates to CASSPLAGGQETQYF.